This TCR beta chain appears in the sequencing data of a study of cytomegalovirus exposure and HLA in healthy donors. Although they were nominally healthy when sampled, donors likely had unrecorded immune exposures. Primers for the PCR totalled 60 Vbeta and 13 Jbeta. TCRdb's table, derived via immunoSEQ multiplex PCR, lists solely in-frame clones and lacks some. In the table there are about 220,000 clones, 80% to 85% of which are singletons. The CDR3 extends over 18 amino acids. Losses at the gene ends were 4 bases for V and 2 bases for J; bases not matched to a gene: 16. The chain couples TRBV5-3 to TRBJ2-3, with 7 positions matching TRBD2. TRBV5-3 is designated an ORF whose function remains uncertain. This TCR was sampled from a boy between 2 and 10 years old in good health and CMV-seronegative. Sequenced: PBMCs. The CDR3 DNA is TGTGCCAGAAGCACGGGGACTCTCCAAGGGACTAACACAGATACGCAGTATTTT. Amino acid sequence: CARSTGTLQGTNTDTQYF.